Listed below are T cell receptor beta chains from one sample, sequenced in a study of cytomegalovirus exposure and HLA in healthy donors. Here immunoSEQ multiplex PCR was the method, and the copy in TCRdb shows in-frame clones only, minus some. The table has about 120,000 clones, over 65% seen once. The sequenced sample was PBMCs. The receptors come from a woman aged 25 to 39 in good health and CMV-seropositive. The CDR3 runs from the conserved cysteine through the conserved F or W. D genes are given only for firm matches. Only part of the rows carry a size: once, few, many, or a class if the clone is expanded.

>.|TRBJ2-5|.|TRBV7-2
TGTGCCAGCAGCTTACGGCGAGGGTCAGAGACCCAGTACTTC
CASSLRRGSETQYF
>.|TRBJ2-5|.|TRBV7-9
TGTGCCAGCAGCAGGAGCCAGGGAAGACAAGAGACCCAGTACTTC
CASSRSQGRQETQYF
>TRBD2|TRBJ2-1|.|TRBV6-1
TGTGCCAGCAGTACCGGGGGGGCACTGGGCAATGAGCAGTTCTTC
CASSTGGALGNEQFF
>TRBD1|TRBJ1-1|.|TRBV6-1
TGTGCCAGCAGGAAGACAGGGGCCCGTAGCCCTGAAGCTTTCTTT
CASRKTGARSPEAFF
>.|TRBJ1-4|.|TRBV30
TGTGCCTGGAAAGCGCGGACAGAGGAAAAACTGTTTTTT
CAWKARTEEKLFF
>.|TRBJ1-1|.|TRBV7-9
TGTGCCAGCAGCCGGAGTTTCGGGTACACTGAAGCTTTCTTT
CASSRSFGYTEAFF
>TRBD1|TRBJ1-5|.|TRBV10-3
TGTGCCATCAGGCTAACAGGGGATAGCAATCAGCCCCAGCATTTT
CAIRLTGDSNQPQHF
>TRBD2|TRBJ2-3|few|TRBV6-4
TGTGCCAGCAGTGGTCTAGCGGGGGGCACAGATACGCAGTATTTT
CASSGLAGGTDTQYF
>TRBD1|TRBJ1-1|.|TRBV5-7
TGTGCCAGCACCACGGGACAGGCCCCCACTGAAGCTTTCTTT
CASTTGQAPTEAFF
>TRBD1|TRBJ1-4|.|TRBV5-1
TGCGCCAGCAGCTATGCGGGACAGGCGGAAAAACTGTTTTTT
CASSYAGQAEKLFF
>.|TRBJ2-3|.|TRBV27
TGTGCCAGCAGCCATAGGAGGACAGATACGCAGTATTTT
CASSHRRTDTQYF
>.|TRBJ2-3|.|TRBV7-9
TGTGCCAGCAGCGCGACTAGTAAGGGGAGCACAGATACGCAGTATTTT
CASSATSKGSTDTQYF
>TRBD2|TRBJ2-5|.|TRBV9
TGTGCCAGCAGCGTAGGGGTACTAGCGGGGACGGAGACCCAGTACTTC
CASSVGVLAGTETQYF
>TRBD2|TRBJ2-4|once|TRBV6-6
TGTGCCAGCAGTTACTCCAGCGGGGGGCCGAAAAACATTCAGTACTTC
CASSYSSGGPKNIQYF
>.|TRBJ1-2|.|TRBV9
TGTGCCAGCAGCGTAGCGGTTGGCAGGGCAAGCTATGGCTACACCTTC
CASSVAVGRASYGYTF
>.|TRBJ1-2|few|TRBV7-9
TGTGCCAGCAGCTTAACGTTTGGCAGGGACTATGGCTACACCTTC
CASSLTFGRDYGYTF
>.|TRBJ1-6|.|TRBV2
TGTGCCAGCACGGACAATTATAATTCACCCCTCCACTTT
CASTDNYNSPLHF
>TRBD1|TRBJ1-1|.|TRBV28
TGTGCCAGCAGTTTATCCCGACAGGGGGCTCCTGAAGCTTTCTTT
CASSLSRQGAPEAFF
>.|TRBJ1-2|many|TRBV4-2
TGTGCCAGCAGCCAAGAGGGGGGGGCCTTGGGCTACACCTTC
CASSQEGGALGYTF
>TRBD2|TRBJ2-5|once|TRBV7-2
TGTGCCAGCAGCCCCGGGGGAGCGGGGGGGCTGCAGACCCAGTACTTC
CASSPGGAGGLQTQYF
>.|TRBJ1-1|.|TRBV28
TGTGCCAGCAGTTTCTCGGGCACTGAAGCTTTCTTT
CASSFSGTEAFF
>.|TRBJ1-5|.|TRBV4-2
TGTGCCAGCAGCCAAGACAGGGTTGGCGGTCAGCCCCAGCATTTT
CASSQDRVGGQPQHF
>.|TRBJ1-2|.|TRBV28
TGTGCCAGCAGTTTAGCCCGGGGATACTACACCTTC
CASSLARGYYTF
>TRBD1|TRBJ2-6|.|TRBV15
TGTGCCACCAGCAAACAGGGGACTGGGGCCAACGTCCTGACTTTC
CATSKQGTGANVLTF
>.|TRBJ2-7|.|TRBV10-3
TGTGCCATCAGTGAGCTAGGGGACAATTACGAGCAGTACTTC
CAISELGDNYEQYF
>.|TRBJ1-1|.|TRBV29-1
TGCAGCGTTGAAGTCAGGGGAGGGACTGAAGCTTTCTTT
CSVEVRGGTEAFF
>.|TRBJ1-1|.|TRBV28
TGTGCCAGCAGTGGGAGGAACACTGAAGCTTTCTTT
CASSGRNTEAFF
>TRBD1|TRBJ2-5|.|TRBV5-8
TGTGCCAGCAGCCAAGGGACAGGGGGCGGGGAGACCCAGTACTTC
CASSQGTGGGETQYF
>.|TRBJ2-2|.|TRBV29-1
TGCAGCGCGGGAGTACCTGCGAACACCGGGGAGCTGTTTTTT
CSAGVPANTGELFF
>.|TRBJ1-2|.|TRBV6-5
TGTGCCAGCAAAGCAGACAGCGATGGCTACACCTTC
CASKADSDGYTF
>TRBD1|TRBJ2-5|few|TRBV5-4
TGTGCCAGCAGGGGGACAGGGGGCGAAGAGACCCAGTACTTC
CASRGTGGEETQYF
>.|TRBJ1-2|.|TRBV7-9
TGTTCCAGCACCATACCGCCAGGGCAGAACTATGGCTACACCTTC
CSSTIPPGQNYGYTF
>TRBD1|TRBJ2-7|.|TRBV19
TGTGCCAGTAGTATGGGGGACAGTCCCTACGAGCAGTACTTC
CASSMGDSPYEQYF
>TRBD1|TRBJ2-3|.|TRBV28
TGTGCCAGCAGTCCCCTACTAGGGACAGGGGGCACAGATACGCAGTATTTT
CASSPLLGTGGTDTQYF
>TRBD1|TRBJ2-1|few|TRBV18
TGTGCCAGCTCACCTAGGACAGGGGAGCAGTTCTTC
CASSPRTGEQFF
>TRBD1|TRBJ1-3|.|TRBV7-2
TGTGCCAGCAGCTTAACAGGGGGTCCTGGAAACACCATATATTTT
CASSLTGGPGNTIYF
>.|TRBJ1-2|.|TRBV5-6
TGTGCCAGCAGCTTGAGCTCTAACTATGGCTACACCTTC
CASSLSSNYGYTF
>TRBD1|TRBJ1-5|.|TRBV27
TGTGCCAGCAGTTCCTACAGGGGGGCTCAGCCCCAGCATTTT
CASSSYRGAQPQHF
>TRBD2|TRBJ2-5|.|TRBV7-3
TGTGCCAGCAGCCCGGGACTAGCGGGGGAGTCGGAGACCCAGTACTTC
CASSPGLAGESETQYF
>.|TRBJ2-1|.|TRBV27
TGTGCCAGCAGTTTTGCAGGGAAGGGCCATGAGCAGTTCTTC
CASSFAGKGHEQFF
>.|TRBJ2-2|many|TRBV2
TGTGCCAGCAGTGAGGGCAGGGCCGGGGAGCTGTTTTTT
CASSEGRAGELFF
>TRBD1|TRBJ2-2|.|TRBV7-7
TGTGCCAGCAGCGCGACAGGGGCCGGGGAGCTGTTTTTT
CASSATGAGELFF
>TRBD1|TRBJ1-6|.|TRBV5-4
TGTGCCAGCAGCTTGTCGTCAGGACAGGGGTATTCACCCCTCCACTTT
CASSLSSGQGYSPLHF
>.|TRBJ2-7|once|TRBV19
TGTGCCAGTAGTATAGGTTGGGGGGACGAGCAGTACTTC
CASSIGWGDEQYF
>TRBD2|TRBJ2-2|.|TRBV7-8
TGTGCCAGCAAAATTGGCCGACTAGCGGGGATGAACACCGGGGAGCTGTTTTTT
CASKIGRLAGMNTGELFF